This note documents a single TCR beta chain sequence. The target antigen is unknown. The treatment here: 15 to 20 received Ad26.COV2.S at low or high dose, single or two shots; about 5 received placebo; per-sample allocation not given. The samples were gathered on day 63 after the first injection of vaccine or placebo. TCRdb's copy holds only in-frame clones and misses some; the assay was immunoSEQ multiplex PCR. The sample shows hundreds of thousands of clones, roughly 90% of them seen only once. This specimen comes from a study of Ad26.COV2.S vaccination and SARS-CoV-2 variants. Study details: Enrolled in COV1001, the donor was in the Ad26.COV2.S trial arm, which received the vaccine. The authors gave Ad26.COV2.S intramuscularly, either once or twice 56 days apart.

The CDR3 has 14 amino acids. The germline CDR1 and CDR2 sequences are LGHDT and YNNKEL (reference sequence). Trimming removed 4 bases at V and 5 bases at J, with 14 bases between. Study-wide results and limits: Vaccine recipients showed a spike-specific TCR breadth that was higher than in placebo recipients.

The sample here was peripheral blood, taken in a trial of Ad26.COV2.S vaccine versus placebo. V and J are TRBV3-1 (or the pseudogene TRBV3-2) and TRBJ2-5; the D gene is possibly TRBD2 (6 bases). This TCR was sampled from a person aged 18-60 years who received the Ad26.COV2.S COVID-19 vaccine or a placebo. Here the CDR3 reads CASSRFGGVETQYF. DNA for the CDR3: TGTGCCAGCAGCCGTTTCGGGGGAGTGGAGACCCAGTACTTC.